The 17 T cell receptor beta chains presented below share a single source sample, sequenced in a study of tissue T cells after allogeneic stem cell transplantation. TCRdb keeps only in-frame clones here, not all; method: immunoSEQ multiplex PCR. This sample yields almost 5,500 clones, of which 40% to 60% are seen a single time; 10% belongs to the top ten. The time point denotes: mouse harvest day 7 after allogeneic transplant. Tail vein injection delivered 10^7 T-cell-depleted bone marrow cells and 10^6 splenic CD5+ T cells. The source material was gut tissue. The origin of the receptors is a female BALB/c mouse given C57BL/6 T cells with graft-versus-host disease after an allogeneic hematopoietic cell transplant.

This clone was observed a handful of times. The genes and germline here are from mouse. The CDR3 end falls 1 residue outside the read, so it is completed with the germline J gene. V and J are TRBV26 and TRBJ2-4, with 13 bases identical to TRBD2. CDR1 is KGHPV and CDR2 is FQNQEV in the germline V gene (reference sequence). The CDR3 loop spans 15 amino acids. Trimming took 5 bases from V and 5 from J; bases not matched to a gene: 4. CDR3 in amino acids: CASSFGTGGGNTLYF. The part of the CDR3 DNA that was read is TGTGCCAGCAGTTTCGGGACTGGGGGGGGAAACACCTTGTAC.

This clone is medium-sized (0.01 to 0.1%) within its sample. Mouse names are used for the genes. The read comes to an end 1 residue before the CDR3 does, leaving the germline J gene to fill in the end. V is TRBV13-3 and J is TRBJ2-3, with TRBD2 matching 8 bases. The J segment lost 5 bases and the V segment lost 5 bases, leaving 1 base of the junction unmatched. Germline CDR1 and CDR2: NNHDY and SYVADS. This CDR3 has 12 amino acids. The part of the CDR3 DNA that was read is TGTGCCAGCAGCGACTGGGGAGAAACGCTGTAT. Amino acids: CASSDWGETLY. The whole CDR3 protein reads CASSDWGETLYF.

Only one count was recorded for this clone. The genes and germline here are from mouse. The read ends 1 residue early relative to the CDR3; the germline J gene fills the gap. The V gene is TRBV26, the J gene TRBJ1-1; 8 bases map to TRBD1. Germline CDR1 KGHPV, CDR2 FQNQEV (reference sequence). The length of the CDR3 is 12 residues. With 2 bases clipped from V and 10 bases from J, the junction kept 3 bases outside the gene matches. The part of the CDR3 DNA that was read is TGTGCCAGCAGTCTGGTACAGGGGGGAGTCTTC. It yields the protein CASSLVQGGVF. The CDR3 in its entirety is CASSLVQGGVFF. Supplemented by reference TRBV26 and TRBJ1-1, the full variable domain reads NSKVIQTPRYLVKGQGQKAKMRCIPEKGHPVVFWYQQNKNNEFKFLINFQNQEVLQQIDMTEKRFSAECPSNSPCSLEIQSSEAGDSALYLCASSLVQGGVFFGKGTRLTVV.

With respect to this clone: Gene names and germline match the mouse. The CDR3 extends 1 residue past the end of the read, so its final part is completed from the germline J gene. The chain employs TRBV5 and TRBJ2-4, with D perhaps matching TRBD1 or TRBD2 (5 bases each). Germline values: CDR1 LGHNA, CDR2 YNLKQL (reference sequence). The CDR3 is 13 residues long. Trimming took 2 bases from V and 4 from J, leaving 7 bases between them. The CDR3 here is CASSQPGENTLYF. Partial CDR3 DNA: TGTGCCAGCAGCCAACCGGGGGAAAACACCTTGTAC.

Details on this clone: Gene and germline names: mouse. The CDR3 is cut off 1 residue early in the read; its end comes from the germline J gene. V gene TRBV12-2 combines with J gene TRBJ1-1, with D possibly being TRBD1 (6 bases). Per germline, CDR1 SGHLS and CDR2 HYDKME. Trimming cost V 3 bases and J 7 bases, with 8 bases left between them. The CDR3 has 11 amino acids. CDR3 residues: CASSTGLEVFF. The sequenced part of the CDR3 DNA is TGTGCCAGCTCTACAGGGTTAGAAGTCTTC.

This clone was picked up a small number of times. The genes are named according to mouse. The read ends 1 residue early relative to the CDR3; the germline J gene fills the gap. The gene calls are TRBV19 and TRBJ2-7, with 10 bases that match TRBD2. The CDR3 has 14 amino acids. V was pared by 2 bases and J by 4 bases, with 3 bases of the junction left unmatched. CDR1 is FNHDT and CDR2 is SITEND in the germline V gene (reference sequence). The CDR3 sequence: CASSIPGGAYEQYF. The DNA read from the CDR3 is TGTGCCAGCAGTATCCCTGGGGGGGCTTATGAACAGTAC.

Comment on this clone: Mouse germline and gene names are used. The read is 1 residue too short to cover the CDR3 end, so that end is filled in from the germline J gene. V usage is TRBV26 and J usage is TRBJ2-5; tentative D call: TRBD2 (6 bases). CDR3 size: 14 residues. Germline CDR1 and CDR2: KGHPV and FQNQEV (reference sequence). V lost 6 bases, J lost 0 bases, and 10 bases lay in between. CDR3 loop: CASSPGLNQDTQYF. The CDR3 DNA, read in part, is TGTGCCAGCAGCCCGGGACTTAACCAAGACACCCAGTAC.

Details on this clone: These gene names are mouse names. The DNA ends 1 residue before the CDR3 does, and the rest of the CDR3 is filled in from the germline J gene. V and J are TRBV13-3 and TRBJ2-4; D is undetermined. The CDR3 is made up of 12 amino acids. The germline gives CDR1 NNHDY, CDR2 SYVADS. Trimming took 2 bases from V and 7 from J, leaving 8 bases between them. CDR3 bases read: TGTGCCAGCAGTGAAGAGGTTTACACCTTGTAC. Encoded protein: CASSEEVYTLY. Given in full, the CDR3 is CASSEEVYTLYF. Full variable domain (remainder filled in from reference TRBV13-3 and TRBJ2-4): EAAVTQSPRSKVAVTGGKVTLSCHQTNNHDYMYWYRQDTGHGLRLIHYSYVADSTEKGDIPDGYKASRPSQENFSLILELASLSQTAVYFCASSEEVYTLYFGAGTRLSVL.

Comment on this clone: Mouse names are used for the genes. The read stops 1 residue short of the end of the CDR3; the missing end is completed from the germline J gene. The chain couples TRBV26 to TRBJ2-1, with unresolved D. Germline CDR1 reads KGHPV; CDR2 reads FQNQEV (reference sequence). V shed 2 bases and J shed 1 base, with 6 bases lying between them. The CDR3 is 14 residues long. CDR3 DNA (partial): TGTGCCAGCAGTCTGAGGGCGAACTATGCTGAGCAGTTC. It codes for CASSLRANYAEQF. The complete CDR3 protein is CASSLRANYAEQFF.

This clone was seen only a few times. Mouse germline and gene names are used. Sequencing ends 1 residue short of the CDR3 end; the germline J gene provides the rest. The genes are TRBV12-2 and TRBJ2-5, with TRBD2 matching 8 bases. This CDR3 has 16 amino acids. V was clipped by 2 bases and J by 0 bases; unmatched bases: 6. Germline V gene lookup returns CDR1 SGHLS and CDR2 HYDKME. The sequenced CDR3 bases are TGTGCCAGCTCTCCCGGACTGGGCCCTAACCAAGACACCCAGTAC. This translates into CASSPGLGPNQDTQY. The whole CDR3 reads CASSPGLGPNQDTQYF.

This clone came up once. Mouse names are used for the genes. The read terminates 1 residue before the CDR3 end, so the remaining end is supplied by the germline J gene. The chain has TRBV12-1 and TRBJ2-3; 7 positions agree with TRBD2. The CDR3 runs to 15 residues. Losses at the gene ends were 2 bases for V and 0 bases for J; bases not matched to a gene: 4. Germline values: CDR1 SGHSN, CDR2 HYEKVE. Incomplete CDR3 DNA: TGTGCCAGCTCTCGGGGACTGACTAGTGCAGAAACGCTGTAT. It translates to CASSRGLTSAETLY. The entire CDR3 reads CASSRGLTSAETLYF. Using reference TRBV12-1 and TRBJ2-3 for the parts outside the CDR3, the full variable domain is DSGVVQSPRHIIKEKGGRSVLTCIPISGHSNVVWYQQTLGKELKFLIQHYEKVERDKGFLPSRFSVQQFDDYHSEMNMSALELEDSAMYFCASSRGLTSAETLYFGSGTRLTVL.

Notes on this clone: The listed genes are named as in mouse. The CDR3 loop is CASSRTGGQDTQYF. The covered CDR3 bases are TGTGCCAGCAGTAGGACTGGGGGGCAAGACACCCAGTAC. The genes are TRBV13-1 and TRBJ2-5; 11 nucleotides align to TRBD2. The CDR3 extends 1 residue past the end of the read, so its final part is completed from the germline J gene. The trim removed 4 bases at V and 3 bases at J, leaving 1 base unmatched. CDR3 length: 14 residues. Germline assignment: CDR1 NSHNY and CDR2 SYGAGN.

In regard to this clone: Gene names and germline refer to mouse. The CDR3 goes on 1 residue after the read ends, and that part is filled in from the germline J gene. The chain is built from TRBV3 and TRBJ2-4, with D possibly TRBD1 on 6 matching bases. CDR1 is SNHLY, CDR2 FYNGKV, per germline (reference sequence). The CDR3 extends over 12 amino acids. The germline V and J ends were trimmed by 5 bases and 4 bases, with 7 bases remaining between them. The covered CDR3 bases are TGTGCCAGCAGCCGGGACAAAAACACCTTGTAC. It encodes CASSRDKNTLY. The entire CDR3 is CASSRDKNTLYF.

Regarding this clone: Gene names are mouse gene names. The DNA ends 1 residue before the CDR3 does, and the rest of the CDR3 is filled in from the germline J gene. The rearrangement joins TRBV26 to TRBJ1-6, with TRBD1 as a possible D gene (5 bases). TRBJ1-6 is filed as an ORF, its function uncertain. V was cut by 4 bases and J by 3 bases, with 7 bases left in between. There are 14 residues in the CDR3. Germline CDR1 reads KGHPV; CDR2 reads FQNQEV (reference sequence). The CDR3 protein is CASSRGDYNSPLYF. The part of the CDR3 DNA that was read is TGTGCCAGCAGTCGAGGGGACTATAATTCGCCCCTCTAC.

In its sample, this clone ranks as medium-sized. Mouse names are used for the genes. The read finishes 1 residue shy of the CDR3 end, and the germline J gene is used to complete it. This chain joins TRBV13-1 and TRBJ2-5; 8 bases are a match to TRBD2. The CDR3 totals 16 residues. Germline trimming cut 0 bases from V and 0 bases from J; bases unmatched to any gene: 3. Germline loops: CDR1 NSHNY, CDR2 SYGAGN. CDR3 DNA (partial): TGTGCCAGCAGTGATGCGCTGGGGGGTAACCAAGACACCCAGTAC. This gives the protein CASSDALGGNQDTQY. The full CDR3 protein reads CASSDALGGNQDTQYF.

This clone counts as medium-sized. Gene names follow the mouse nomenclature. The read terminates 1 residue ahead of where the CDR3 ends, so the germline J gene completes it. The chain combines TRBV26 with TRBJ2-7, with D possibly TRBD1 on 6 matching bases. The germline V gene encodes CDR1 KGHPV and CDR2 FQNQEV (reference sequence). The V end lost 4 bases, the J end lost 0 bases, and 10 bases lay between the germline ends. This CDR3 is built from 14 residues. CDR3 loop: CASSPGTFSYEQYF. The DNA read from the CDR3 is TGTGCCAGCAGTCCCGGGACATTCTCCTATGAACAGTAC.

This clone was observed a few times. Genes and germline are mouse. The read stops 1 residue short of the end of the CDR3; the missing end is completed from the germline J gene. This chain uses TRBV29 with TRBJ1-6; D is unclear. TRBJ1-6 counts as an open reading frame of uncertain function. This CDR3 has 16 amino acids. V lost 2 bases and J 0 bases, leaving 8 bases between the germline ends. Germline V CDR1 and CDR2: MSHET, SYDVDS. The covered CDR3 bases are TGTGCTAGCAGTTTAAGGGCGGATTCCTATAATTCGCCCCTCTAC. Translation gives CASSLRADSYNSPLY. The whole CDR3 sequence reads CASSLRADSYNSPLYF.